The present T cell receptor beta chain was sequenced within a study of OX40 agonist ivuxolimab in advanced cancers. Overall study results and limits: Both blood CD4+ and CD8+ T cells showed clonal growth by week 6 at 0.1 to 3.0 mg/kg. Those patients achieving a partial response at 0.1-3.0 mg/kg showed among the lowest clonal expansion.

The CDR3 spans 15 residues. V lost 4 bases to trimming and J lost 0 bases, with 13 bases between them. Germline-derived CDR1 and CDR2 are ENHRY and SYGVKD. Method: immunoSEQ multiplex PCR; TCRdb's copy keeps in-frame clones and lacks some. The repertoire holds around 60,000 clones, with more than 65% as singletons. Worth noting for this clone: Its antigen remains unknown.

Autoimmune disease history or systemic immunosuppression meant exclusion. This specimen consisted of CD4+ or CD8+ T cells sorted from blood, obtained in a trial of the OX40 agonist ivuxolimab. The receptor's source is an adult with an advanced solid tumor such as melanoma, head and neck, liver or kidney cancer. The V gene is TRBV10-3, the J gene TRBJ2-7; TRBD1 is a possible D gene (6 bases). CDR3: CAISGNRDLSYEQYF. CDR3 nucleotide sequence: TGTGCCATCAGTGGGAACAGGGACCTCTCCTACGAGCAGTACTTC.